The T cell receptor beta chain described here comes from a study of cytomegalovirus exposure and HLA in healthy donors. Study conclusions and caveats: In a later analysis, a missense DCLRE1C variant was linked to TCR beta V- and J-gene trimming. About 87% or about 30% of the time was how often most TCR beta V segments were productive, according to an earlier analysis. CMV serostatus was the sole immune exposure information available.

60 Vbeta and 13 Jbeta primers were used in PCR. Produced via immunoSEQ multiplex PCR; TCRdb's table is partial and in-frame only. The sample shows 40,000 to 45,000 clones, 75% to 90% of them seen only once. A note on this clone: Its matching antigen is unknown.

Germline-derived CDR1 and CDR2 are SGHRS and YFSETQ. The CDR3 has 18 amino acids. The V end lost 0 bases, the J end lost 0 bases, and 16 bases lay between the germline ends. The V call is TRBV5-1, the J call TRBJ1-3, with D possibly being TRBD1 (5 bases). This clonotype originated in a woman between 40 and 50 years old in good health and CMV-seropositive. Sequencing input: PBMCs. The CDR3: CASSLGTLLQSSGNTIYF. CDR3 nucleotides: TGCGCCAGCAGCTTGGGGACACTTTTACAGAGCTCTGGAAACACCATATATTTT.